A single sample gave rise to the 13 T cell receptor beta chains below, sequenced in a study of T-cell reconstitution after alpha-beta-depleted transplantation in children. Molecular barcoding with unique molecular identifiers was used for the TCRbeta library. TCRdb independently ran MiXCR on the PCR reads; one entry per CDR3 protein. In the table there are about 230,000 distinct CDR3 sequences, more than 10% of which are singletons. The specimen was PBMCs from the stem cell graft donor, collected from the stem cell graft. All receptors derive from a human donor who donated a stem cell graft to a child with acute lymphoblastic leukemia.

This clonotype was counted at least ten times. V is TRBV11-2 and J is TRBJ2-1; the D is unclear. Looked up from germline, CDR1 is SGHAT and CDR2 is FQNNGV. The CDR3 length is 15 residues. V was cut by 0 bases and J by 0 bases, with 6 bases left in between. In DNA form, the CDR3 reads TGTGCCAGCAGCTTAGATCACAGCTCCTACAATGAGCAGTTCTTC. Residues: CASSLDHSSYNEQFF.

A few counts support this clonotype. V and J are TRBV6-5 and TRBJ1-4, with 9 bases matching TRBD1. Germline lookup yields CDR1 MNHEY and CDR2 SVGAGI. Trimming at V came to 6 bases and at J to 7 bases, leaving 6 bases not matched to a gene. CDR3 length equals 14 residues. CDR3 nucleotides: TGTGCCAGCAGCTACGACAGGGGGAGTGAAAAACTGTTTTTT. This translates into CASSYDRGSEKLFF.

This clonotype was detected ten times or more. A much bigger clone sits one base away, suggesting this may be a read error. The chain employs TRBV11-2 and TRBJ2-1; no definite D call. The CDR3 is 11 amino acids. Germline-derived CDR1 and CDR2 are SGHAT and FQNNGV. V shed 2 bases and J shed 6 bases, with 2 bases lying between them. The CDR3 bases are TGTGCCAGCAGCTTACCCAATGAGCAGTTCTTC. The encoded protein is CASSLPNEQFF.

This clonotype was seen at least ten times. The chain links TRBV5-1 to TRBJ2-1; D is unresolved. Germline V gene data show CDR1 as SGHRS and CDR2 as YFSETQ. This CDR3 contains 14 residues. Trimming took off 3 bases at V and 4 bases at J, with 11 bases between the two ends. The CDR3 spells CASSSSGRYNEQFF. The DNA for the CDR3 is TGCGCCAGCAGCTCCTCAGGAAGATACAATGAGCAGTTCTTC. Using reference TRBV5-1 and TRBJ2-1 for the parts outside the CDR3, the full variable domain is KAGVTQTPRYLIKTRGQQVTLSCSPISGHRSVSWYQQTPGQGLQFLFEYFSETQRNKGNFPGRFSGRQFSNSRSEMNVSTLELGDSALYLCASSSSGRYNEQFFGPGTRLTVL.

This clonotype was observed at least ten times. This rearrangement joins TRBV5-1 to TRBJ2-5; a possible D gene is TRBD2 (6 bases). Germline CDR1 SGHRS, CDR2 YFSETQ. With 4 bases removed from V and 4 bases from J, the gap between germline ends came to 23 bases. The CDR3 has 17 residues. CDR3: CASSRESTVGRIETQYF. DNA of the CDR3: TGCGCCAGCAGCCGGGAATCGACGGTTGGGAGGATAGAGACCCAGTACTTC.

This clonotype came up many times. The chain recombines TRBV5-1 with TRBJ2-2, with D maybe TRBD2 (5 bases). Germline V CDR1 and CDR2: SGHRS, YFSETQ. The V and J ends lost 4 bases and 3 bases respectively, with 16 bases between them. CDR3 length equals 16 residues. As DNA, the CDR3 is TGCGCCAGCAGCCCGACTCCGGGGTATGACACCGGGGAGCTGTTTTTT. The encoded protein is CASSPTPGYDTGELFF.

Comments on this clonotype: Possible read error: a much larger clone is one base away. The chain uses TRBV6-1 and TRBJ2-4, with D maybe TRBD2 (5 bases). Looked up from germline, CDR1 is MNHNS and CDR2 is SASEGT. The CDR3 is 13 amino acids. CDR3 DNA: TGTGCCAGCAGTGAAGGCCGGGGAAACAGTCAGTACTTC. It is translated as CASSEGRGNSQYF.

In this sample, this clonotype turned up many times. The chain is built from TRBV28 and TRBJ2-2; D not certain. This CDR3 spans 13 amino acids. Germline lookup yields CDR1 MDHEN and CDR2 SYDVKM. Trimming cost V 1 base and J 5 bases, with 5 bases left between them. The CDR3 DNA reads TGTGCCAGCAGTTTATTTGGGACCGGGGAGCTGTTTTTT. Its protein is CASSLFGTGELFF. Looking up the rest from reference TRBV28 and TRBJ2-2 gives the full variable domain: DVKVTQSSRYLVKRTGEKVFLECVQDMDHENMFWYRQDPGLGLRLIYFSYDVKMKEKGDIPEGYSVSREKKERFSLILESASTNQTSMYLCASSLFGTGELFFGEGSRLTVL.

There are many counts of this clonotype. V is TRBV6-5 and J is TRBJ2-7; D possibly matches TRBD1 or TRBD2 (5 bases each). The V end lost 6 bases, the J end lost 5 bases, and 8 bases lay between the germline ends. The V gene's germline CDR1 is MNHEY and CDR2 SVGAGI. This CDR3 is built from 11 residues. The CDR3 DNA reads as TGTGCCAGCAGCGAGGGGCACGAGCAGTACTTC. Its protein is CASSEGHEQYF.

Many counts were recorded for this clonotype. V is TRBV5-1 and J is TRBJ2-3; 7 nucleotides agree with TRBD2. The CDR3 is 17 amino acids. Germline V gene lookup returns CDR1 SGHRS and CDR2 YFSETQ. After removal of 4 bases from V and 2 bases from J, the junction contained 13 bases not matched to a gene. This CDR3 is CASSPGGSGAYTDTQYF. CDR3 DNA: TGCGCCAGCAGCCCCGGGGGGAGCGGGGCCTACACAGATACGCAGTATTTT.

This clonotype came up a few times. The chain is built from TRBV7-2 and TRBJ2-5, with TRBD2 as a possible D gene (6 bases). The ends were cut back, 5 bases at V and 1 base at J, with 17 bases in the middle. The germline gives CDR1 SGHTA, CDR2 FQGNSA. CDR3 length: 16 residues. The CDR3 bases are TGTGCCAGCAGCCCGCGTCTCGGAGGGACCCAAGAGACCCAGTACTTC. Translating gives CASSPRLGGTQETQYF.

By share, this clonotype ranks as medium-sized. The CDR3 region is CASSLRPDTQYF. CDR3 nucleotides: TGTGCCAGCAGCCTCCGACCAGATACGCAGTATTTT. The chain has TRBV7-2 and TRBJ2-3; D not resolved. This CDR3 comprises 12 residues. Trimming removed 5 bases at V and 4 bases at J, with 7 bases between. Germline V gene lookup returns CDR1 SGHTA and CDR2 FQGNSA.

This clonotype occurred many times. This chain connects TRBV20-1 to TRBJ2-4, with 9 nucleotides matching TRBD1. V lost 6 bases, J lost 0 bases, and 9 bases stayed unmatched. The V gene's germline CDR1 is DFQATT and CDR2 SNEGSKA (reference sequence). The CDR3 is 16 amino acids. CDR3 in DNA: TGCAGTGCCTCACGACAGGGGGTACTAGCCAAAAACATTCAGTACTTC. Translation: CSASRQGVLAKNIQYF.